These 6 T cell receptor beta chains were sequenced from one sample in a study of naive and memory T cell subsets. Both TRBC1 and TRBC2 were covered by a beta constant-region primer of two equimolar oligonucleotides. From the UMI-ligation and nested PCR reads, TCRdb called clonotypes with MiXCR, one entry per CDR3 protein. The data contain around 40,000 distinct CDR3 sequences, 10% to 15% of them singletons. Material for sequencing was effector memory CD4+ T cells from blood. Stated subset: effector memory, CD45RA- CD27-. The receptors stem from a human donor in good health.

The table lists this clonotype with many counts. The chain couples TRBV20-1 to TRBJ1-3; D not resolved. Germline V gene sequence: CDR1 DFQATT, CDR2 SNEGSKA (reference sequence). CDR3 length: 14 residues. The ends were cut back, 4 bases at V and 3 bases at J, with 13 bases in the middle. This CDR3 reads CSAMGSRIGNTIYF. The CDR3, as DNA: TGCAGTGCTATGGGCAGCCGTATTGGAAACACCATATATTTT.

The rearrangement links TRBV6-6 to TRBJ1-3; no firm D call. This CDR3 spans 13 amino acids. V was shortened by 7 bases and J by 4 bases, with 11 bases between the two germline ends. Germline V gene data show CDR1 as MNHNY and CDR2 as SVGAGI (reference sequence). The CDR3 protein is CASTPVGGNTIYF. CDR3 DNA: TGTGCCAGCACCCCCGTTGGGGGAAACACCATATATTTT.

In this sample, this clonotype turned up many times. The chain carries TRBV28 and TRBJ2-1, with 7 bases that match TRBD1. Germline V CDR1 and CDR2: MDHEN, SYDVKM. The CDR3 runs to 17 residues. The V gene end was trimmed by 11 bases and the J gene end by 1 base; junction bases not matched to a gene: 17. CDR3: CASRSSTGLRSYNEQFF. CDR3 DNA sequence: TGTGCCTCTCGCTCGTCGACAGGGCTCAGGTCCTACAATGAGCAGTTCTTC. The complete variable domain, with remaining parts taken from reference TRBV28 and TRBJ2-1, reads DVKVTQSSRYLVKRTGEKVFLECVQDMDHENMFWYRQDPGLGLRLIYFSYDVKMKEKGDIPEGYSVSREKKERFSLILESASTNQTSMYLCASRSSTGLRSYNEQFFGPGTRLTVL.

The rearrangement uses TRBV5-1 and TRBJ2-4; possible D gene TRBD1, 6 bases. V was clipped by 5 bases and J by 7 bases, with 22 bases between them. Looked up from germline, CDR1 is SGHRS and CDR2 is YFSETQ. The CDR3 has 16 residues. CDR3: CASSTRGEGQGNIQYF. The CDR3, as DNA: TGCGCCAGCAGTACGAGGGGAGAAGGGCAGGGGAACATTCAGTACTTC.

This clonotype was found a few times. V gene TRBV29-1 combines with J gene TRBJ1-2; maybe TRBD1 (6 bases). There are 12 residues in the CDR3. V was clipped by 6 bases and J by 8 bases, with 16 bases between them. Germline V gene sequence: CDR1 SQVTM, CDR2 ANQGSEA. The CDR3 sequence: CSVTGTREGYTF. The DNA of the CDR3 is TGCAGCGTAACCGGGACACGGGAGGGCTACACCTTC.

This clonotype was detected only a few times. V and J are TRBV20-1 and TRBJ2-7, with 7 nucleotides matching TRBD1. CDR3 length: 16 residues. Germline-derived CDR1 and CDR2 are DFQATT and SNEGSKA (reference sequence). J lost 2 bases, V lost 8 bases, and 18 bases had no gene match. The CDR3 DNA reads as TGCAGTTCTGCCCCCGAGGGGGTGACAGGGACCTACGAGCAGTACTTC. It codes for CSSAPEGVTGTYEQYF.